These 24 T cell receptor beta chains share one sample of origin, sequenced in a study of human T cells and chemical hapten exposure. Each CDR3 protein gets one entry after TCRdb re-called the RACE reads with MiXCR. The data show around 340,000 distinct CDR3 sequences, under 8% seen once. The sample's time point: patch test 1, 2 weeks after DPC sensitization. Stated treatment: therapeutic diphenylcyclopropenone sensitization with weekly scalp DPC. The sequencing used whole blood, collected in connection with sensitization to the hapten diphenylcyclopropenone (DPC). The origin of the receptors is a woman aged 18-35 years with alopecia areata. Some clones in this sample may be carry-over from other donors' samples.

The CDR3 region is CASSFLFGVYEQYF. The CDR3 DNA reads TGTGCCAGCAGTTTCCTGTTCGGGGTCTACGAGCAGTACTTC. The chain has TRBV27 and TRBJ2-7; tentative D call: TRBD2 (5 bases). The V gene's germline CDR1 is MNHEY and CDR2 SMNVEV (reference sequence). The V and J ends lost 3 bases and 3 bases respectively, with 12 bases between them. CDR3 size: 14 residues.

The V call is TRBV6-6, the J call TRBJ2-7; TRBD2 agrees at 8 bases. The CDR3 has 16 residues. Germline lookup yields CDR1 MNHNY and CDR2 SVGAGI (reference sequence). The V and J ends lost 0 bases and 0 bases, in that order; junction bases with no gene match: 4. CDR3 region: CASSYSAGGSSYEQYF. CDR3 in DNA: TGTGCCAGCAGTTACTCCGCGGGGGGCAGCTCCTACGAGCAGTACTTC.

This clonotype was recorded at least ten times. In nucleotides, the CDR3 is TGTGCCAGCAGCCCGCGGACAGGGGGCGATTCACCCCTCCACTTT. Its translation: CASSPRTGGDSPLHF. The gene calls are TRBV5-4 and TRBJ1-6; the match to TRBD1 covers 11 bases. The CDR3 covers 15 residues. Trimming at V came to 4 bases and at J to 8 bases, leaving 5 bases not matched to a gene. Germline V lookup: CDR1 SGHNT, CDR2 YYREEE (reference sequence).

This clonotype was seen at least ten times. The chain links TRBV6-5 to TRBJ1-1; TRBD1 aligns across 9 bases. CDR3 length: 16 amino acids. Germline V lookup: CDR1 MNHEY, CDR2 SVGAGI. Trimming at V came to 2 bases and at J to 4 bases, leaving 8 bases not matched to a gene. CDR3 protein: CASSYGGGTGSTEAFF. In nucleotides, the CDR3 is TGTGCCAGCAGTTACGGGGGCGGGACAGGGTCCACTGAAGCTTTCTTT.

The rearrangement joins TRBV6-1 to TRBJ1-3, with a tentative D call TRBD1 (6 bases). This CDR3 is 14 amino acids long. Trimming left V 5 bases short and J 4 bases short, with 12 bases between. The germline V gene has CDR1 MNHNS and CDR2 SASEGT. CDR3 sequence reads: CASSLQGTGNTIYF. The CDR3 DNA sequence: TGTGCCAGCAGTCTACAGGGTACAGGAAACACCATATATTTT.

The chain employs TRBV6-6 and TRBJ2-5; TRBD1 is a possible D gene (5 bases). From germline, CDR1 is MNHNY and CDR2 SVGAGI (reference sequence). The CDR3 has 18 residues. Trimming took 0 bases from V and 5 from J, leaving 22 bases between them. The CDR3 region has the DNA TGTGCCAGCAGTTACTCGACAGAGACGGTGACGGCGGAGGAGACCCAGTACTTC. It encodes CASSYSTETVTAEETQYF.

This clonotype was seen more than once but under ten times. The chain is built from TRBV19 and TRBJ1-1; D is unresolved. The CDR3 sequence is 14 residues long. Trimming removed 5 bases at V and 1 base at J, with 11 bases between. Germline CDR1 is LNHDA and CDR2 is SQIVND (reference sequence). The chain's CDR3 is CASSPLWENTEAFF. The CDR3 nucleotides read TGTGCCAGTAGTCCCTTGTGGGAGAACACTGAAGCTTTCTTT.

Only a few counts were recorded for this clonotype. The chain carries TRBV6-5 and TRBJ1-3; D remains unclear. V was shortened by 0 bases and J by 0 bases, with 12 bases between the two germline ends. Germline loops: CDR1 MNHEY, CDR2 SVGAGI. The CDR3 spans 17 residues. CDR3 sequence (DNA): TGTGCCAGCAGTTACTCGGGGAGACCTAACTCTGGAAACACCATATATTTT. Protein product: CASSYSGRPNSGNTIYF.

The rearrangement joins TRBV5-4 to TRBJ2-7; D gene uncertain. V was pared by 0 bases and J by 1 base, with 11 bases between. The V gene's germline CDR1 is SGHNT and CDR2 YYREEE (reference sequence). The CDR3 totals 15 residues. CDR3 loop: CASSLDFESSYEQYF. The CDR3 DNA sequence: TGTGCCAGCAGCTTGGACTTTGAGTCTTCCTACGAGCAGTACTTC.

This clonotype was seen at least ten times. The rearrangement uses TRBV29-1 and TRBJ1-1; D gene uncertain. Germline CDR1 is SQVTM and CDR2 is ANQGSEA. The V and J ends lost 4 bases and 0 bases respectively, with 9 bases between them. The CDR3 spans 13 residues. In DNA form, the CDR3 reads TGCAGCGTTGCTGGGCAAGTGAACACTGAAGCTTTCTTT. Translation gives CSVAGQVNTEAFF.

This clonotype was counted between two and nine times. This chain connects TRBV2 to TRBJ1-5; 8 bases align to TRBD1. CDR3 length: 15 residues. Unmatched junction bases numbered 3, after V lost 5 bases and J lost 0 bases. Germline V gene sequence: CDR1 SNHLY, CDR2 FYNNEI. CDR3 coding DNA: TGTGCCAGCAGTCAGGGACAGGCTAGCAATCAGCCCCAGCATTTT. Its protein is CASSQGQASNQPQHF.

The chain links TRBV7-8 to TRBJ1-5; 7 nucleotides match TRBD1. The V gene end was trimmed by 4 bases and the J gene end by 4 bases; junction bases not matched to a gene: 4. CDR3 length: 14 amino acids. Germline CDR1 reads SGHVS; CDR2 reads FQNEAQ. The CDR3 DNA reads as TGTGCCAGCAGCTCACAGGGGCCGAATCAGCCCCAGCATTTT. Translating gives CASSSQGPNQPQHF.

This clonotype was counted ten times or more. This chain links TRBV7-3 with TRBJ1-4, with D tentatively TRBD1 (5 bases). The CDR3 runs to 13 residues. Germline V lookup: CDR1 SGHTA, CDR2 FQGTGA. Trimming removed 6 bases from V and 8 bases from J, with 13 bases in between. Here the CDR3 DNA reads TGTGCCAGCAGAAGGGGCGCCGACGAAAAACTGTTTTTT. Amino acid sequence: CASRRGADEKLFF.

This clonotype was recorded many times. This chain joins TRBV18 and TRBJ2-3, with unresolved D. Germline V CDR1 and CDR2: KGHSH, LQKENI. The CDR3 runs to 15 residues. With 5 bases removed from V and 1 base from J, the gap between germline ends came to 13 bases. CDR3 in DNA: TGTGCCAGCTCAAATGCGCAAGCCGGCACAGATACGCAGTATTTT. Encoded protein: CASSNAQAGTDTQYF.

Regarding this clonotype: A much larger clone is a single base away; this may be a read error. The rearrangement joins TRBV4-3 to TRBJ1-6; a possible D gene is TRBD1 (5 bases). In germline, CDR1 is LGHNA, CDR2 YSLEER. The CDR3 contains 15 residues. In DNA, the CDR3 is TGCGCCAGCAGCCAAGAGGGACTCTTTAATTCACCCATCCACTTT. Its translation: CASSQEGLFNSPIHF.

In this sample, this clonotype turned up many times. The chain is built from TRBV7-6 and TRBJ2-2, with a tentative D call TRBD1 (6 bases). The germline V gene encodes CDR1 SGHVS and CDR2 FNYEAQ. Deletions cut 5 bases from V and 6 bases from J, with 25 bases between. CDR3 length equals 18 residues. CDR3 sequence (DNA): TGTGCCAGCAGCCCGCGCCCCCCCGGGACAACCTCATCCGGGGAGCTGTTTTTT. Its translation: CASSPRPPGTTSSGELFF.

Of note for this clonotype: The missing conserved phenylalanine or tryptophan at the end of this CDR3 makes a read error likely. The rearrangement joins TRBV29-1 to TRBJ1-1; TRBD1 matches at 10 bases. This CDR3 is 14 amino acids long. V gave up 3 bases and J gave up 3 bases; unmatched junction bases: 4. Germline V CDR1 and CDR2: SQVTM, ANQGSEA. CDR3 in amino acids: CSVEMTGGYTEAFL. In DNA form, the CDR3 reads TGCAGCGTTGAGATGACAGGGGGCTACACTGAAGCTTTCTTA.

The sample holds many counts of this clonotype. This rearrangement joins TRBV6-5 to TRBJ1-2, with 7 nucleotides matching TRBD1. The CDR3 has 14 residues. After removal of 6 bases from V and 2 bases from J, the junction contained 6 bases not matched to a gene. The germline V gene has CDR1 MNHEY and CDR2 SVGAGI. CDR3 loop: CASRRQQGNYGYTF. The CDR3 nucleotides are TGTGCCAGCAGACGCCAACAGGGGAACTATGGCTACACCTTC.

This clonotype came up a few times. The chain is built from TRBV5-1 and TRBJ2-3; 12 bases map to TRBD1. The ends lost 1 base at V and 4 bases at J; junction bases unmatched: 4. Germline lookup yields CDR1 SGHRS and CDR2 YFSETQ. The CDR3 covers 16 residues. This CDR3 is CASSLQGQGAPDTQYF. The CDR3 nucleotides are TGCGCCAGCAGCTTGCAGGGACAGGGGGCCCCAGATACGCAGTATTTT.

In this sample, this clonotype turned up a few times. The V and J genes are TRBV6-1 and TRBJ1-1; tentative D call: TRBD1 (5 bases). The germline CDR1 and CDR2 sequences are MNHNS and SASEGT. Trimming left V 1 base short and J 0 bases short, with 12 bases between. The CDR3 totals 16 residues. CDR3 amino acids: CASSEGPGRLNTEAFF. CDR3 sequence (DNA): TGTGCCAGCAGTGAAGGTCCGGGACGGTTGAACACTGAAGCTTTCTTT.

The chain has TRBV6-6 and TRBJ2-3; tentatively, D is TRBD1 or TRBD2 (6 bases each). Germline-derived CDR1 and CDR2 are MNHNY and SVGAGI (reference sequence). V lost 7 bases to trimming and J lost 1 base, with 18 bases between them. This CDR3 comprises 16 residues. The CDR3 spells CASTKVGGFGTDTQYF. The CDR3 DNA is TGTGCCAGCACAAAAGTAGGGGGGTTTGGCACAGATACGCAGTATTTT.

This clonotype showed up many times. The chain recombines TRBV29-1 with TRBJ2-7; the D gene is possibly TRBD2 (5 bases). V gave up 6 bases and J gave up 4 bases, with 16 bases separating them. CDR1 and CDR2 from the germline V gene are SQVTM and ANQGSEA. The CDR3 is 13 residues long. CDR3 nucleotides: TGCAGCGTGGCGACGGGGTTCGGGTACGAGCAGTACTTC. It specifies CSVATGFGYEQYF.

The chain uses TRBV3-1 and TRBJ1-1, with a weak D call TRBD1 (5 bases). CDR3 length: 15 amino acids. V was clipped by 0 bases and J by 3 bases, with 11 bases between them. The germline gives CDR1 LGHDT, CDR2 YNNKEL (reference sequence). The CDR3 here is CASSQEAGYYTEAFF. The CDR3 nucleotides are TGTGCCAGCAGCCAAGAGGCAGGGTACTACACTGAAGCTTTCTTT.

CDR3 sequence reads: CASSLGQRKEQYF. The DNA of the CDR3 is TGTGCCAGCAGCCTCGGACAAAGGAAAGAGCAGTACTTC. This rearrangement joins TRBV4-2 to TRBJ2-7, with a possible D match to TRBD1 (5 bases). The CDR3 totals 13 residues. CDR1 and CDR2 from the germline V gene are LGHNA and YNFKEQ. The V gene lost 4 bases and the J gene lost 7 bases, with 14 bases spanning the gap.